The clone carrying this T cell receptor (beta chain) was seen ten or more times. The antigen is unknown. Germline V gives CDR1 LNHNV, CDR2 YYDKDF (reference sequence). V lost 1 base and J lost 0, with 4 bases in between. The CDR3 is made up of 13 amino acids. With iRepertoire HTBI primers and Arm-PCR of CDR3 regions, TCR beta libraries were built. Original handling: Among the samples, under 70 TRBV and more than twelve TRBJ segments were identified. From the multiplex PCR reads, TCRdb called clonotypes with MiXCR, one entry per CDR3 protein. The V and J calls here are based on TCRdb, not the publication. This repertoire shows hundreds of thousands of distinct CDR3 sequences, 20% to 25% found once; its top ten account for 7.1%. Noted time point: persistent/refractory GD, antithyroid drugs over 5 years with positive TRAb. Scientists built the TCR library using RNA that was extracted from PBMCs. The sample is drawn from a study of regulatory T cells in long-lasting Graves disease.

Broader study findings: Peripheral blood, not thyroid tissue, was the sole material studied. Only a small sample size was used, which may have cut accuracy.

The specimen comprised peripheral blood mononuclear cells (PBMCs), sampled when the disease was refractory, from a patient treated with antithyroid drugs. This TCR was sampled from a female donor with Graves disease. The chain combines TRBV15 with TRBJ2-7, with no clear D. The CDR3 region has the DNA TGTGCCACCAGCAGAGGGACCTCCTACGAGCAGTACTTC. This codes for CATSRGTSYEQYF.